Listed below are T cell receptor beta chains from one sample, sequenced in a study of blood T cells in healthy people across ages. TCRdb re-called the 5' RACE reads through MiXCR, storing one row per CDR3 protein. This sample yields about 800,000 distinct CDR3 sequences, of which about 25% are seen a single time; approximately 4% belongs to the top ten. The same specimen was also included in a second study, on T cells of mothers and their children.

Sequenced: blood. These receptors were taken from a boy under 18 in good health. The CDR3 runs from the conserved cysteine through the conserved F or W. A D gene is named only where the DNA matches it firmly. The size field is filled for only some rows; it gives once, few, many or a size class.

TRBJ2-7,NA,NA,TRBV20-1,TGCAGTGCTTCTTTTAGGGGTGGCGATTACTTC,CSASFRGGDYF
TRBJ2-5,NA,NA,TRBV12-3/TRBV12-4,TGTGCCAGCAGTTTATTCCGGGGAGGCGTTTCCTCAGGGGAGACCCAGTACTTC,CASSLFRGGVSSGETQYF
TRBJ1-5,NA,NA,TRBV7-6,TGTGCCAGCAGCTTAGATGCGGGGAATCAGCCCCAGCATTTT,CASSLDAGNQPQHF
TRBJ2-2,TRBD1,few,TRBV5-1,TGCGCCAGCAGCTCTGAGACAGGGTTCACCGGGGAGCTGTTTTTT,CASSSETGFTGELFF
TRBJ1-5,NA,NA,TRBV10-3,TGTGCCATCAGGGGACTGATCAATCAGCCCCAGCATTTT,CAIRGLINQPQHF
TRBJ1-3,NA,few,TRBV2,TGTGCCAGCAGTGAAGGCATCGAAAGAGGAAACACCATATATTTT,CASSEGIERGNTIYF
TRBJ2-2,NA,NA,TRBV9,TGTGCCAGCAGCGAGGGACCACCCGGGGAGCTGTTTTTT,CASSEGPPGELFF
TRBJ2-3,NA,few,TRBV6-5,TGTGCCAGCAGTTTAGGACCCTTCAGCACAGATACGCAGTATTTT,CASSLGPFSTDTQYF
TRBJ2-6,NA,NA,TRBV5-4,TGTGCCAGCAGCCCGGACAGCCGGCCTGGGGCCAACGTCCTGACTTTC,CASSPDSRPGANVLTF
TRBJ2-3,NA,few,TRBV28,TGTGCCAGCAGTTTTGGGGCACGCGCCGGGGATACGCAGTATTTT,CASSFGARAGDTQYF
TRBJ2-6,NA,NA,TRBV7-8,TGTGCCAGCAGCTCGCCTTGGGGGTTCGGCTCTGGGGCCAACGTCCTGACTTTC,CASSSPWGFGSGANVLTF
TRBJ2-7,TRBD2,NA,TRBV20-1,TGCAGTGCTACACGGGAGGGCCTCGAAGAGCAGTACTTC,CSATREGLEEQYF
TRBJ1-1,TRBD1,few,TRBV29-1,TGCAGCGTGGGACCCGGACAGGGGAACACTGAAGCTTTCTTT,CSVGPGQGNTEAFF